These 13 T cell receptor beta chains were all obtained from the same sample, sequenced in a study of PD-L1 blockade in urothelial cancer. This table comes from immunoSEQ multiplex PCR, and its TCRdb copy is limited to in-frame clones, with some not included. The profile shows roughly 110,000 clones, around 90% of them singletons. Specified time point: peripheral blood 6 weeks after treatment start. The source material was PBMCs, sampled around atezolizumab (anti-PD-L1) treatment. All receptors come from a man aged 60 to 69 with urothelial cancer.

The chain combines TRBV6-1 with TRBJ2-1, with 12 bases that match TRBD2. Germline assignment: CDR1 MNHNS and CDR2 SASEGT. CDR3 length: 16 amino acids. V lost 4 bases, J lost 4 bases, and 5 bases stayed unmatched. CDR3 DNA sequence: TGTGCCAGCAGTGTACAGACTAGCGGGGGATACAATGAGCAGTTCTTC. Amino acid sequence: CASSVQTSGGYNEQFF.

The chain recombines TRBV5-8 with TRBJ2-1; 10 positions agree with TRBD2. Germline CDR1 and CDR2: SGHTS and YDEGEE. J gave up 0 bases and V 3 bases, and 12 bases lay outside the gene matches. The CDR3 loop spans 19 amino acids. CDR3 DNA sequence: TGTGCCAGCAGCTCACCGGGACTAGCGAGACTTTTCTCCTACAATGAGCAGTTCTTC. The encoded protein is CASSSPGLARLFSYNEQFF.

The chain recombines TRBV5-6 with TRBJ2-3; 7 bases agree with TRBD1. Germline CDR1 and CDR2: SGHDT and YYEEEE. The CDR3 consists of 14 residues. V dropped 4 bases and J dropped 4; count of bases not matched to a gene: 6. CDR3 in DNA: TGTGCCAGCAGCGTGCAACAGGGGCCAGATACGCAGTATTTT. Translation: CASSVQQGPDTQYF.

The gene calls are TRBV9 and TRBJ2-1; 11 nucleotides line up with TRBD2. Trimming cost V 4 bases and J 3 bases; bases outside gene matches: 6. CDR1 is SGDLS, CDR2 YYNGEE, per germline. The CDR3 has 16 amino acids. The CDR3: CASSPTTSGVYNEQFF. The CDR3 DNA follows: TGTGCCAGCAGCCCCACGACTAGCGGGGTCTACAATGAGCAGTTCTTC.

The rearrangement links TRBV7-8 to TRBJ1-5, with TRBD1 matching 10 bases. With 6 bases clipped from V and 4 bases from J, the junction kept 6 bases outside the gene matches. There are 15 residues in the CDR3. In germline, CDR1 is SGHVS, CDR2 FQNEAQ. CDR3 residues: CASSWGQGQNQPQHF. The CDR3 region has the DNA TGTGCCAGCAGTTGGGGACAGGGGCAAAATCAGCCCCAGCATTTT.

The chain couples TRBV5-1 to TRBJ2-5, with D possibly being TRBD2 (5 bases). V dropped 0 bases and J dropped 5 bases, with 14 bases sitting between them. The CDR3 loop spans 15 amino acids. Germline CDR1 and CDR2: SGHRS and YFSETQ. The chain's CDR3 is CASSLEGGRRETQYF. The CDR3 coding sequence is TGCGCCAGCAGCTTGGAAGGTGGGCGGAGGGAGACCCAGTACTTC.

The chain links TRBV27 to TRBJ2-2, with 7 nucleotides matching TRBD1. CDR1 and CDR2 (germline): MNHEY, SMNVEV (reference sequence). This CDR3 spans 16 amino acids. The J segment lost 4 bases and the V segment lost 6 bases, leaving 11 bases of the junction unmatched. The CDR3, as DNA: TGTGCCAGCAGCCGAGGACAGGTTAGGACCACCGGGGAGCTGTTTTTT. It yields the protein CASSRGQVRTTGELFF.

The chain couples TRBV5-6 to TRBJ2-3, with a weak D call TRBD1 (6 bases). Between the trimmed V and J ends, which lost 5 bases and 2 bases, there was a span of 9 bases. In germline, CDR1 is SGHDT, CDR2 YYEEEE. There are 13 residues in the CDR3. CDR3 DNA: TGTGCCAGCAGTACAGGGACCACAGATACGCAGTATTTT. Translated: CASSTGTTDTQYF.

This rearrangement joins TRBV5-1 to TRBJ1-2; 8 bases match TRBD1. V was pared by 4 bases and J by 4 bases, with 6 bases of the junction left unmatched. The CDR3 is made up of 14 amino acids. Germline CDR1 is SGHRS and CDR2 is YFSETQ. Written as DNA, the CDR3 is TGCGCCAGCAGCGAAAGACAGGGGTCCTATGGCTACACCTTC. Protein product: CASSERQGSYGYTF.

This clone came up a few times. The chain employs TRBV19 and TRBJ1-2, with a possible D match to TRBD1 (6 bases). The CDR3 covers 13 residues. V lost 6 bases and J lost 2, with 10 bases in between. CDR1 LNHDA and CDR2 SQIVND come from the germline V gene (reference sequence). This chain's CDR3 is CASSPTGNYGYTF. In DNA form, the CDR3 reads TGTGCCAGTAGCCCTACAGGGAACTATGGCTACACCTTC.

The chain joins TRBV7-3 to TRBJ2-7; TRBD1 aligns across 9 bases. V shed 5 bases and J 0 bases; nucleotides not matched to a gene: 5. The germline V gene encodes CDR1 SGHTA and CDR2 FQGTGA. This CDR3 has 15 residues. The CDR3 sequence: CASSLGQGHSYEQYF. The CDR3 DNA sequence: TGTGCCAGCAGCCTGGGACAGGGTCACTCCTACGAGCAGTACTTC.

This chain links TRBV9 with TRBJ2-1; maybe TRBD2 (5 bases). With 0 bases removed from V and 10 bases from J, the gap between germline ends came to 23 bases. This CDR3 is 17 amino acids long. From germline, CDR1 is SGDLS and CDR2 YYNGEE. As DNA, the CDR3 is TGTGCCAGCAGCGTAGAAAGTAGGACTCGCCTACTAAGGGAGCAGTTCTTC. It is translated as CASSVESRTRLLREQFF. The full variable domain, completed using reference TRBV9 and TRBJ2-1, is DSGVTQTPKHLITATGQRVTLRCSPRSGDLSVYWYQQSLDQGLQFLIQYYNGEERAKGNILERFSAQQFPDLHSELNLSSLELGDSALYFCASSVESRTRLLREQFFGPGTRLTVL.

The CDR3 DNA reads as TGTGCCAGCAGCCCCCAAACAGGGGGCGAAGAGACCCAGTACTTC. It codes for CASSPQTGGEETQYF. V gene TRBV7-9 combines with J gene TRBJ2-5; 9 nucleotides agree with TRBD1. The germline CDR1 and CDR2 sequences are SEHNR and FQNEAQ (reference sequence). V was clipped by 5 bases and J by 3 bases; unmatched bases: 7. CDR3 length equals 15 residues.